This TCR beta chain was retrieved from a study of blood T cell repertoires in COVID-19. Study background: Italy, Spain and the United States were the sources of the convalescent and acute COVID-19 samples. T cells, B-cell-depleted T cells, or PBMCs supplied cDNA or gDNA.

Germline assignment: CDR1 KGHDR and CDR2 SFDVKD. The junction had 8 bases not matched to a gene; V was cut back by 7 bases and J by 8 bases. This CDR3 is 15 amino acids long. Clones were read by immunoSEQ multiplex PCR, and TCRdb kept only the in-frame ones, dropping some. The table records 100,000 to 120,000 clones, 70% to 90% of them present only once. The chain is built from TRBV24-1 and TRBJ2-1; 12 bases agree with TRBD2. The sequenced sample consisted of peripheral blood. The TCR was taken from a human donor in a cohort sampled during active COVID-19. This CDR3 reads CATSLAGGILDEQFF. The CDR3 nucleotides are TGTGCCACCAGCCTAGCGGGAGGGATTCTGGATGAGCAGTTCTTC.